This TCR beta chain was obtained from a study of T-cell memory formation after mild COVID-19. There are 16 residues in the CDR3. The V gene lost 1 base and the J gene lost 1 base, with 13 bases spanning the gap. Germline CDR1 and CDR2: KGHSH and LQKENI. In TCRdb, the 5' RACE reads were re-called with MiXCR into one record per CDR3 protein. The sample records under 700,000 distinct CDR3 sequences, about a fifth being singletons. The source is an adult woman who had mild COVID-19 (a few samples of this study predate the infection). Cell type and time point are not known. The chain links TRBV18 to TRBJ1-1, with D maybe TRBD1 (6 bases). The sample taken for sequencing was PBMCs or a T cell subset sorted from them (not recorded which). The CDR3 nucleotides are TGTGCCAGCTCACCACAACGGGCAGGGGAGAACACTGAAGCTTTCTTT. Its translation: CASSPQRAGENTEAFF.